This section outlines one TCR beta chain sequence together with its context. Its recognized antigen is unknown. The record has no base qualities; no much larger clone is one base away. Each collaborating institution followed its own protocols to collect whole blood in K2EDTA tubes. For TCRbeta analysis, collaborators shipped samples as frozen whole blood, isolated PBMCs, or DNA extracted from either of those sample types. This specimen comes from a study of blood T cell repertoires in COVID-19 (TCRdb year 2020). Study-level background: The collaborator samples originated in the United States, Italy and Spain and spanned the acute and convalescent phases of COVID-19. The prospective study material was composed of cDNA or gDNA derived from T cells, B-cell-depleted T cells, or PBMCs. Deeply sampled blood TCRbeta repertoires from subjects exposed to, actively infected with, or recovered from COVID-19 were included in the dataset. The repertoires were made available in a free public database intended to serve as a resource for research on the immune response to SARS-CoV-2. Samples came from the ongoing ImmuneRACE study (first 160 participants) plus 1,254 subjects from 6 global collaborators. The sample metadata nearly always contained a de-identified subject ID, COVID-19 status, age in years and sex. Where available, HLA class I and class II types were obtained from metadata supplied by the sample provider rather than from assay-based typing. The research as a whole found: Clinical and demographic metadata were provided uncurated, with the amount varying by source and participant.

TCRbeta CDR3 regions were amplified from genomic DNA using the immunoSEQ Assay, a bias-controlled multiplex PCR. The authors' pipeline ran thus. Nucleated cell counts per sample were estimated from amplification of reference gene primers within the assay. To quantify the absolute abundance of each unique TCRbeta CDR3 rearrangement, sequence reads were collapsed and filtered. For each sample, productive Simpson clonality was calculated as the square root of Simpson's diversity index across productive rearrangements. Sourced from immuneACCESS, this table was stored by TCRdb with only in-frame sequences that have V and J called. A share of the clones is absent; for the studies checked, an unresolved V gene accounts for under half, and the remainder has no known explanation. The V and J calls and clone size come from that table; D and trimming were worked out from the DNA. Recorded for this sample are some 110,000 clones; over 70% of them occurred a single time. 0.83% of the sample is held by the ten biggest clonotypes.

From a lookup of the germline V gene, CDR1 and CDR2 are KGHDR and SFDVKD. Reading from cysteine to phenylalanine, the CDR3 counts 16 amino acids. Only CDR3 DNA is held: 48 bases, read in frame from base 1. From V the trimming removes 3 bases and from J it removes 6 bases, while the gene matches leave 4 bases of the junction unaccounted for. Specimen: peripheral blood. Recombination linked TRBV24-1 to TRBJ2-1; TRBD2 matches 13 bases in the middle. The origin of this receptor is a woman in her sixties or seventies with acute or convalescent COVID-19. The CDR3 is CATSDRTSGSRNEQFF. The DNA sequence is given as TGTGCCACCAGTGATCGGACTAGCGGGAGTCGCAATGAGCAGTTCTTC.